This T cell receptor beta chain was found in a study of blood T cell repertoires in COVID-19. Study overall: PBMCs, B-cell-depleted T cells, or T cells were the source of the cDNA or gDNA that made up the material.

The CDR3 extends over 16 amino acids. Germline V lookup: CDR1 MNHEY, CDR2 SMNVEV (reference sequence). V was clipped by 5 bases and J by 5 bases; unmatched bases: 9. The age range of participants was about 18 to 90 years, with residence in some 25 US areas. Self-reported history from a screening survey and questionnaire set each donor's cohort. In the authors' methods: Nucleated cell number was recorded as an estimate derived from reference gene primer amplification. Here immunoSEQ multiplex PCR was the method, and the copy in TCRdb shows in-frame clones only, minus some. V and J calls and clone size are as listed in that table; D and trimming were resolved from the DNA. This table holds around 160,000 clones, approximately 88% found once.

The sample was PBMCs or T cells enriched from blood (not recorded which). The chain joins TRBV27 to TRBJ2-2, with 9 bases lining up with TRBD2. The receptor comes from a woman in her 30s with acute COVID-19. Written as DNA, the CDR3 is TGTGCCAGCAGTCTAATAGCGGGAGTCGGAACCGGGGAGCTGTTTTTT. This codes for CASSLIAGVGTGELFF.